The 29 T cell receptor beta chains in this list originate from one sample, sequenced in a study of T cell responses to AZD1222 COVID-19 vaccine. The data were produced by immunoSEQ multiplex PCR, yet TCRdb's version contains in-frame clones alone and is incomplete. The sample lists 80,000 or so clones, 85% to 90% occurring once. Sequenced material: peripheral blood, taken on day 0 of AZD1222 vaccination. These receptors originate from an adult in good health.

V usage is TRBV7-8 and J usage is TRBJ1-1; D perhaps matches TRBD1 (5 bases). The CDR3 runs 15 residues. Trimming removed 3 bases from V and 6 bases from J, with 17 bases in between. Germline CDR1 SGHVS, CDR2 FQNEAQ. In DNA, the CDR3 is TGTGCCAGCAGCTTCCCACTGGGAGGGGTCCCTGAAGCTTTCTTT. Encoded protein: CASSFPLGGVPEAFF.

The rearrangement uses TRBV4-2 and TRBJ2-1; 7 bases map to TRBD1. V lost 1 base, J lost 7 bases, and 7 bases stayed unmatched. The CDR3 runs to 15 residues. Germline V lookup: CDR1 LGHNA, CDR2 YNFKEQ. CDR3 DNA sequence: TGTGCCAGCAGCCAAGCTCAGACAGGGCGGAATGAGCAGTTCTTC. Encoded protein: CASSQAQTGRNEQFF.

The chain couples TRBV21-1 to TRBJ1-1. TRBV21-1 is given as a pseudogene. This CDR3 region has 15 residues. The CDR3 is CASSSVPCPNTEAFF. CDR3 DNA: TGTGCCAGCAGCAGCGTTCCTTGTCCAAACACTGAAGCTTTCTTT.

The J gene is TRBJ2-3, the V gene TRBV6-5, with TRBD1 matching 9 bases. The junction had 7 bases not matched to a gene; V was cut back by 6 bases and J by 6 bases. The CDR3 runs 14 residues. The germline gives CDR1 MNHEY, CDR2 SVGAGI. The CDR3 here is CASRVTGTGDTQYF. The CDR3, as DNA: TGTGCCAGCAGAGTAACAGGGACAGGGGATACGCAGTATTTT.

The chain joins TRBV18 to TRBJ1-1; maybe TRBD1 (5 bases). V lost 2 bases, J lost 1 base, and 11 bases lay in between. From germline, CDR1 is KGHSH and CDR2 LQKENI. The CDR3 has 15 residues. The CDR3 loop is CASSPAGTGNTEAFF. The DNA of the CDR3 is TGTGCCAGCTCACCAGCAGGGACGGGGAACACTGAAGCTTTCTTT.

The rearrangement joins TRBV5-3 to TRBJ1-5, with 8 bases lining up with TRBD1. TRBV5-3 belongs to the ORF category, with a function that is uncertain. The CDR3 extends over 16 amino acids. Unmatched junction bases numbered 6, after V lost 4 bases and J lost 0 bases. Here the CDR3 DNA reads TGTGCCAGAAGCCGATTGACAGGGGATAGCAATCAGCCCCAGCATTTT. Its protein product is CARSRLTGDSNQPQHF.

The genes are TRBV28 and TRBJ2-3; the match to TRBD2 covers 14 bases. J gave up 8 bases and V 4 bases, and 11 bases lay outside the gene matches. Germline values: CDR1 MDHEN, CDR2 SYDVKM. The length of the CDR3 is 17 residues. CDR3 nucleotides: TGTGCCAGCAGTTCACCCCGACTAGCGGGGGGGGTAGGTACGCAGTATTTT. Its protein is CASSSPRLAGGVGTQYF. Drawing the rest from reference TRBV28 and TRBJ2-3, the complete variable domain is DVKVTQSSRYLVKRTGEKVFLECVQDMDHENMFWYRQDPGLGLRLIYFSYDVKMKEKGDIPEGYSVSREKKERFSLILESASTNQTSMYLCASSSPRLAGGVGTQYFGPGTRLTVL.

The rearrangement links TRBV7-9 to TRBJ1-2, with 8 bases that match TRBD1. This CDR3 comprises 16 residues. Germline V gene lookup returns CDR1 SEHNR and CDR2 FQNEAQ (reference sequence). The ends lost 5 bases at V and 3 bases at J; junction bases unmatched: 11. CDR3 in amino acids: CASSPTGQGAYYGYTF. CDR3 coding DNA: TGTGCCAGCAGCCCAACCGGACAGGGTGCATACTATGGCTACACCTTC. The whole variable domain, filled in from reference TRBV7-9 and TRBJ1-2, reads DTGVSQNPRHKITKRGQNVTFRCDPISEHNRLYWYRQTLGQGPEFLTYFQNEAQLEKSRLLSDRFSAERPKGSFSTLEIQRTEQGDSAMYLCASSPTGQGAYYGYTFGSGTRLTVV.

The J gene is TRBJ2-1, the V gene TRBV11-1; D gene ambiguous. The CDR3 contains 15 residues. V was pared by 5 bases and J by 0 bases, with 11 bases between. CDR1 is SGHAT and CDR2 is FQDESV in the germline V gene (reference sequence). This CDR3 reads CASSPGRSSYNEQFF. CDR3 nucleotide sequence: TGTGCCAGCAGCCCCGGACGCAGCTCCTACAATGAGCAGTTCTTC.

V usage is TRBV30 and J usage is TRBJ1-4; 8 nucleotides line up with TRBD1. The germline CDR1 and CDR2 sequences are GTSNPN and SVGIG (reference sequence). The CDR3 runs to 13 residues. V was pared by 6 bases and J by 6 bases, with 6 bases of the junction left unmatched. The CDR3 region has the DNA TGTGCCTGTTCAGGGGGCGCGGATGAAAAACTGTTTTTT. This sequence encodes CACSGGADEKLFF.

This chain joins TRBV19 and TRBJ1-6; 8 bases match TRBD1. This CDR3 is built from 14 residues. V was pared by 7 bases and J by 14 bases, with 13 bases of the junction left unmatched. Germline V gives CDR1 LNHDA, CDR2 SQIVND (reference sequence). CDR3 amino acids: CASTQDREVFTLHF. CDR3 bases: TGTGCCAGTACCCAGGACAGGGAAGTATTCACCCTCCACTTT.

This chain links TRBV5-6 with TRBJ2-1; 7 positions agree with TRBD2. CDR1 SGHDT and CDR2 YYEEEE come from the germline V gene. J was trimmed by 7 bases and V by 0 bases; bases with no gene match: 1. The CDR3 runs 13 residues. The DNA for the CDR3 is TGTGCCAGCAGCTTGGGTAGCGGGAATGAGCAGTTCTTC. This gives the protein CASSLGSGNEQFF.

The CDR3: CASSHLTSEQYF. The DNA of the CDR3 is TGTGCCAGCAGCCATCTCACCTCGGAGCAGTACTTC. The chain couples TRBV7-9 to TRBJ2-7; D unresolved. Deletions cut 5 bases from V and 7 bases from J, with 12 bases between. The CDR3 covers 12 residues. Germline CDR1 SEHNR, CDR2 FQNEAQ (reference sequence).

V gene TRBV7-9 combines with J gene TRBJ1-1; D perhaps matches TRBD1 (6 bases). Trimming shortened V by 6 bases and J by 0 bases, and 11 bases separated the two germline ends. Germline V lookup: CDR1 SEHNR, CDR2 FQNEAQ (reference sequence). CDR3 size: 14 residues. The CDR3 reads CASSSDSMNTEAFF. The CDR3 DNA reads TGTGCCAGCAGTTCGGACAGCATGAACACTGAAGCTTTCTTT.

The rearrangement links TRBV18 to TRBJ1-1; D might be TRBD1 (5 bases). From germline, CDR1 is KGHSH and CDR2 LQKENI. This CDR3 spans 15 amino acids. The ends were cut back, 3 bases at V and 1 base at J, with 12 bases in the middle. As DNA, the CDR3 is TGTGCCAGCTCACCCGGGCAGGGATCGAACACTGAAGCTTTCTTT. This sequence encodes CASSPGQGSNTEAFF.

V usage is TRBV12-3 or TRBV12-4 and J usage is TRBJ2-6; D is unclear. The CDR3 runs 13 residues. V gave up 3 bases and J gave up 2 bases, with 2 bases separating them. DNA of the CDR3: TGTGCCAGCAGTTTGGCTGGGGCCAACGTCCTGACTTTC. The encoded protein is CASSLAGANVLTF.

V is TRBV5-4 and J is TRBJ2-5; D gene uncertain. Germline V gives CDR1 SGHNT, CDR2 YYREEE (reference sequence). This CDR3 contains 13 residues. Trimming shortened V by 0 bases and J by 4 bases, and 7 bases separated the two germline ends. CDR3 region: CASSLVNRETQYF. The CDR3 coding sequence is TGTGCCAGCAGCTTGGTAAATAGAGAGACCCAGTACTTC.

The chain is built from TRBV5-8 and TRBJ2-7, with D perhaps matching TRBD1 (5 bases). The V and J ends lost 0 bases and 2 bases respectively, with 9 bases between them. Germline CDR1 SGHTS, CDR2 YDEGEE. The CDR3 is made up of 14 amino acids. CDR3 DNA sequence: TGTGCCAGCAGCTTGGTTGCAGGGACCTACGAGCAGTACTTC. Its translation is CASSLVAGTYEQYF. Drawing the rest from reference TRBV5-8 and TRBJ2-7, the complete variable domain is EAGVTQSPTHLIKTRGQQATLRCSPISGHTSVYWYQQALGLGLQFLLWYDEGEERNRGNFPPRFSGRQFPNYSSELNVNALELEDSALYLCASSLVAGTYEQYFGPGTRLTVT.

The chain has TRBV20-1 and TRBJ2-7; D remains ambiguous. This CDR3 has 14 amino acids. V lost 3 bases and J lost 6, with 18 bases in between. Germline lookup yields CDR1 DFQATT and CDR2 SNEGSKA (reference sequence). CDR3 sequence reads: CSASRVSVDGEQYF. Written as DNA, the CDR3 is TGCAGTGCTAGTAGGGTATCCGTGGACGGCGAGCAGTACTTC.

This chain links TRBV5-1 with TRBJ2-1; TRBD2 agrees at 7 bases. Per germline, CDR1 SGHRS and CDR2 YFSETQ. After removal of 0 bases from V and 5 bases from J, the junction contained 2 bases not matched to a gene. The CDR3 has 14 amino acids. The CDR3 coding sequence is TGCGCCAGCAGCTTGGCACTAGCGAACAATGAGCAGTTCTTC. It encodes CASSLALANNEQFF.

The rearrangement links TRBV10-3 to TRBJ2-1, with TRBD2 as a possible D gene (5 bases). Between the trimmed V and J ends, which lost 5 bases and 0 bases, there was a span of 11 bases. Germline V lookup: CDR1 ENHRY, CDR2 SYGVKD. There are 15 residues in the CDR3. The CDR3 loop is CAISSGKSSYNEQFF. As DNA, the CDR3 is TGTGCCATCAGTTCCGGGAAGAGCTCCTACAATGAGCAGTTCTTC.

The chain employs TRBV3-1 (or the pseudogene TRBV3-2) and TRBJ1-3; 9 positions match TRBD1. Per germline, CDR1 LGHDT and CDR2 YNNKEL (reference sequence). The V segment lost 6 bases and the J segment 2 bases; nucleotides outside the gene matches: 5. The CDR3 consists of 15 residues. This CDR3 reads CASRPTGGPGNTIYF. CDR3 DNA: TGTGCCAGCAGACCGACAGGGGGTCCTGGAAACACCATATATTTT.

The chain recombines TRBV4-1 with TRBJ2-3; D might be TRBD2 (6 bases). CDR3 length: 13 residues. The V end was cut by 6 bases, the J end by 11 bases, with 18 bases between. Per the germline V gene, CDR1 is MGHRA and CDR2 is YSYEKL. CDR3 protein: CASRPEGTEVQYF. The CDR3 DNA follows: TGCGCCAGCAGACCTGAGGGGACTGAGGTGCAGTATTTT.

As DNA, the CDR3 is TGTGCCAGTAGTCCGGCCGGGACAGTTTACAATGAGCAGTTCTTC. Translated: CASSPAGTVYNEQFF. The rearrangement uses TRBV19 and TRBJ2-1, with 7 bases identical to TRBD1. The CDR3 runs to 15 residues. J gave up 4 bases and V 5 bases, and 8 bases lay outside the gene matches. The germline V gene encodes CDR1 LNHDA and CDR2 SQIVND (reference sequence).

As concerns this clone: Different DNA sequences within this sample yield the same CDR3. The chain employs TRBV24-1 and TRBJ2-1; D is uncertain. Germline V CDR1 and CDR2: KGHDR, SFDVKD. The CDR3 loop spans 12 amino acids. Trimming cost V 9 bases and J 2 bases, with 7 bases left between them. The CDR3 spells CATRGPYNEQFF. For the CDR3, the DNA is TGTGCCACCCGTGGACCCTACAATGAGCAGTTCTTC.

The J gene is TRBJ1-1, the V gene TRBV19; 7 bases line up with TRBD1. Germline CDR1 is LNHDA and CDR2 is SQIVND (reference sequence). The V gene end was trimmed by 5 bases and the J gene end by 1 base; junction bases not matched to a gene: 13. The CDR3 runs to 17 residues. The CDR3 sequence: CASSPLEGHRGNTEAFF. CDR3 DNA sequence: TGTGCCAGTAGTCCCTTGGAGGGGCACAGGGGGAACACTGAAGCTTTCTTT.

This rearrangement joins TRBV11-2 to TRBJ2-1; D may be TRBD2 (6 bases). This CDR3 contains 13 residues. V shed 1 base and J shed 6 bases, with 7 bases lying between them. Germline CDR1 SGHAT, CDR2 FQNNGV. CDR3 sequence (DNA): TGTGCCAGCAGCTTAGGGCGGGGCAATGAGCAGTTCTTC. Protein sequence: CASSLGRGNEQFF.

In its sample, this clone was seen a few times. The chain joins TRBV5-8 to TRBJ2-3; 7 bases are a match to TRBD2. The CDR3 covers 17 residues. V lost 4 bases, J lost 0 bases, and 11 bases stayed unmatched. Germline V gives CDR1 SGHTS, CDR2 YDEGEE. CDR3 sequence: CASSLRRTRTSTDTQYF. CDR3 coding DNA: TGTGCCAGCAGCCTGAGAAGGACTAGAACTAGCACAGATACGCAGTATTTT.

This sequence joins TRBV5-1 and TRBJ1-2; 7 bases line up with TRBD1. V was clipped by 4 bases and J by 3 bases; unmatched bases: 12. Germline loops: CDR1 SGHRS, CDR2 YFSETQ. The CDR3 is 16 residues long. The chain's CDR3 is CASSQIEGAGDYGYTF. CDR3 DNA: TGCGCCAGCAGCCAGATAGAGGGGGCGGGCGACTATGGCTACACCTTC.